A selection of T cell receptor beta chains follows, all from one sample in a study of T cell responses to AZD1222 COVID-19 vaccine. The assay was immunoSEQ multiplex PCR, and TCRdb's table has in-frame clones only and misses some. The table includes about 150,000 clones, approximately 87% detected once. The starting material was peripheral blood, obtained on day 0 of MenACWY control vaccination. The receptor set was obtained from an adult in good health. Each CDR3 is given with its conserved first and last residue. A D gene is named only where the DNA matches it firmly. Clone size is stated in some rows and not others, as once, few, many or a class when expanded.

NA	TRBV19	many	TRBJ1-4	CASSILGFRTATNEKLFF	TGTGCCAGTAGTATTTTAGGCTTTAGGACAGCAACTAATGAAAAACTGTTTTTT
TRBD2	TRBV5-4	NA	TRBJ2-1	CASSEGLAGYNEQFF	TGTGCCAGCAGCGAGGGACTAGCGGGCTACAATGAGCAGTTCTTC
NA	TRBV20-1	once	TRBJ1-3	CSARGGTTIYF	TGCAGTGCTAGAGGAGGGACCACCATATATTTT
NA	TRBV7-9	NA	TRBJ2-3	CASSLRRTVASTDTQYF	TGTGCCAGCAGCTTACGCCGGACTGTTGCTAGCACAGATACGCAGTATTTT
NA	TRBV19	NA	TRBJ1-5	CASSTRKKQETDNQPQHF	TGTGCCAGTAGTACCCGAAAAAAACAAGAGACCGACAATCAGCCCCAGCATTTT
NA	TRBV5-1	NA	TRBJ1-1	CASSFLAGSSTEAFF	TGCGCCAGCAGCTTTTTGGCAGGGAGCAGCACTGAAGCTTTCTTT
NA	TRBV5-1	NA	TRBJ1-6	CASSPGQSNSPLHF	TGCGCCAGCAGCCCAGGACAGTCTAATTCACCCCTCCACTTT
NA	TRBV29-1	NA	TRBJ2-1	CSVGPRGQFF	TGCAGCGTTGGGCCTAGGGGGCAGTTCTTC
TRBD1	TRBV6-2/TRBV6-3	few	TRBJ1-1	CASSYIRGGPNTEAFF	TGTGCCAGCAGTTACATCAGGGGGGGGCCGAACACTGAAGCTTTCTTT
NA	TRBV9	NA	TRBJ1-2	CASSVEVGEAAFNYGYTF	TGTGCCAGCAGCGTAGAGGTGGGGGAGGCAGCCTTTAACTATGGCTACACCTTC
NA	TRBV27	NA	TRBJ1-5	CASSLKPGISGQPQHF	TGTGCCAGCAGTTTAAAACCCGGTATATCGGGTCAGCCCCAGCATTTT
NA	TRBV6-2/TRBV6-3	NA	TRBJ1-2	CASSYQETTGGYTF	TGTGCCAGCAGTTACCAGGAAACGACGGGTGGCTACACCTTC
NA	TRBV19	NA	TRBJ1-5	CASSAPGESQPQHF	TGTGCCAGTAGTGCCCCAGGGGAATCTCAGCCCCAGCATTTT
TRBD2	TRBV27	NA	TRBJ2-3	CASSFRAGSSTDTQYF	TGTGCCAGCAGTTTCAGAGCGGGGTCGAGCACAGATACGCAGTATTTT
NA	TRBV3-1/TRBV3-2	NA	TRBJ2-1	CASSQDLRELNEQFF	TGTGCCAGCAGCCAAGATCTTCGGGAGCTCAATGAGCAGTTCTTC
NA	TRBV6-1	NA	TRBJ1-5	CASSDTGRNQPQHF	TGTGCCAGCAGTGATACAGGTCGCAATCAGCCCCAGCATTTT
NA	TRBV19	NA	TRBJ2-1	CASRTGAYNEQFF	TGTGCCAGTAGGACCGGGGCATACAATGAGCAGTTCTTC
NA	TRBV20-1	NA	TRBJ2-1	CSASSLADSNEQFF	TGCAGTGCTAGTTCCCTAGCAGATAGCAATGAGCAGTTCTTC
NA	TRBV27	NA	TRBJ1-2	CASSLIAGLRGYTF	TGTGCCAGCAGTTTAATAGCGGGGTTACGGGGCTACACCTTC
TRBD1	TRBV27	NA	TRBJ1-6	CASSFGWATGDNSPLHF	TGTGCCAGCAGTTTTGGTTGGGCCACAGGGGATAATTCACCCCTCCACTTT
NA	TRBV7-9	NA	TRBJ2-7	CASSLGTPPEQYF	TGTGCCAGCAGCTTAGGGACTCCCCCCGAGCAGTACTTC
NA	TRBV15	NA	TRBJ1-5	CATSRDGRGTQPQHF	TGTGCCACCAGCAGAGATGGTCGGGGGACTCAGCCCCAGCATTTT
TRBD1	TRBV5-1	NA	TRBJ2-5	CASSTTGEVETQYF	TGCGCCAGCAGCACTACAGGGGAAGTTGAGACCCAGTACTTC
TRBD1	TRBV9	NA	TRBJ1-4	CASSPVGGRNEKLFF	TGTGCCAGCAGCCCCGTAGGGGGCCGTAATGAAAAACTGTTTTTT
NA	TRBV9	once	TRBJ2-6	CASSPGVSSGANVLTF	TGTGCCAGCAGCCCGGGGGTAAGCTCTGGGGCCAACGTCCTGACTTTC
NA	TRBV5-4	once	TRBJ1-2	CASSLVQSGGYTF	TGTGCCAGCAGCTTGGTCCAGTCGGGCGGCTACACCTTC
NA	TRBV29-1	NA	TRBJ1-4	CSVLAATNEKLFF	TGCAGCGTTCTGGCGGCAACTAATGAAAAACTGTTTTTT
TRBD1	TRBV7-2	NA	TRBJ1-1	CASSLPGQATEAFF	TGTGCCAGCAGCTTACCGGGACAGGCTACTGAAGCTTTCTTT
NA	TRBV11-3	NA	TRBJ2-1	CASSSQGTVPGVEQFF	TGTGCCAGCAGCTCGCAGGGGACGGTTCCAGGTGTAGAGCAGTTCTTC
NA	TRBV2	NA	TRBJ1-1	CASIRNTEAFF	TGTGCCAGCATTAGGAACACTGAAGCTTTCTTT
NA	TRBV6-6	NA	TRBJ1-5	CASRGGESQPQHF	TGTGCCAGCAGGGGGGGGGAAAGTCAGCCCCAGCATTTT
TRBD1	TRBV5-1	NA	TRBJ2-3	CASSFGQGQITQYF	TGCGCCAGCAGCTTCGGACAGGGTCAGATTACGCAGTATTTT
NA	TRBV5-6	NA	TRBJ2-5	CASSLPGEETQYF	TGTGCCAGCAGCTTGCCCGGTGAGGAGACCCAGTACTTC
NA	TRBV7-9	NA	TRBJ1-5	CASSLDGVYQPQHF	TGTGCCAGCAGCTTAGATGGGGTGTATCAGCCCCAGCATTTT
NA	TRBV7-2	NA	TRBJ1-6	CASSLRVTPYRALHF	TGTGCCAGCAGCCTAAGGGTGACACCCTATAGGGCCCTCCACTTT
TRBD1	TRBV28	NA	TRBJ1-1	CASSLLRVEGADTEAFF	TGTGCCAGCAGTTTGCTTCGGGTAGAGGGGGCTGACACTGAAGCTTTCTTT
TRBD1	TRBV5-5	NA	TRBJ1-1	CASSPGQGIYTEAFF	TGTGCCAGCAGCCCCGGACAGGGAATCTACACTGAAGCTTTCTTT
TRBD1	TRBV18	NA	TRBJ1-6	CASSPTGTGTKNSPLHF	TGTGCCAGCTCACCCACCGGGACAGGGACGAAGAATTCACCCCTCCACTTT
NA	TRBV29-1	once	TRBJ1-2	CSCTGSYGYTF	TGCAGCTGTACAGGTTCCTATGGCTACACCTTC
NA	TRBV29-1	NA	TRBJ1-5	CSVTNNRDQPQHF	TGCAGCGTCACGAATAACAGGGATCAGCCCCAGCATTTT
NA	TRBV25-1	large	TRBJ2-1	CASSEYGAYSYNEQFF	TGTGCCAGCAGTGAATACGGTGCGTACTCCTACAATGAGCAGTTCTTC
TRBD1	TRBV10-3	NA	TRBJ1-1	CAIRNMGQGQNTEAFF	TGTGCCATCAGAAATATGGGACAGGGCCAGAACACTGAAGCTTTCTTT
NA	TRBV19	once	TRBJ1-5	CASSISRLNSNQPQHF	TGTGCCAGTAGTATCTCCAGACTTAATAGCAATCAGCCCCAGCATTTT
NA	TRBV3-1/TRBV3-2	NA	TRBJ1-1	CASSQEGKGLRHTEAFF	TGTGCCAGCAGCCAAGAGGGGAAGGGGTTAAGGCACACTGAAGCTTTCTTT
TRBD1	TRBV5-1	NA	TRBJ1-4	CASSWPPGQGGEKLFF	TGCGCCAGCAGCTGGCCACCGGGACAGGGAGGAGAAAAACTGTTTTTT
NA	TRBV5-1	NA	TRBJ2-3	CASSSDIAKGTQYF	TGCGCCAGCAGTAGCGACATAGCCAAGGGTACGCAGTATTTT
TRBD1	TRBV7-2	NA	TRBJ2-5	CASSPTGAGRETQYF	TGTGCCAGCAGCCCGACAGGGGCGGGGAGAGAGACCCAGTACTTC
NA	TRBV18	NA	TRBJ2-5	CASSYKKETQYF	TGTGCCAGCTCTTACAAGAAAGAGACCCAGTACTTC
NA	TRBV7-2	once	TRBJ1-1	CASHRGGVNTEAFF	TGTGCCAGCCACCGCGGGGGGGTGAACACTGAAGCTTTCTTT
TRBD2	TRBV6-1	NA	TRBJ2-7	CASSAIRTSGSGYEQYF	TGTGCCAGCAGTGCCATTCGGACTAGCGGGAGTGGGTACGAGCAGTACTTC
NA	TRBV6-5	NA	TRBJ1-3	CASSRTGEAGNTIYF	TGTGCCAGCAGTCGGACCGGGGAGGCTGGAAACACCATATATTTT
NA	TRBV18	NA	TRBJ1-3	CASSPSLDGNTIYF	TGTGCCAGCTCACCATCCTTGGATGGAAACACCATATATTTT
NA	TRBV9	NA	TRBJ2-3	CASSVISSSTDTQYF	TGTGCCAGCAGCGTAATATCCAGTAGCACAGATACGCAGTATTTT
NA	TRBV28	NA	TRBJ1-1	CASSLRYIAEAFF	TGTGCCAGCAGTTTAAGGTACATTGCTGAAGCTTTCTTT